This T cell receptor (beta chain) was sequenced during a study of blood T cell repertoires in COVID-19 (dated by TCRdb to 2019 to 2021). For the study in its entirety: Samples covering the acute and convalescent phases of COVID-19 were provided by collaborators in the United States, Italy and Spain. Samples were obtained from the ongoing ImmuneRACE study (first 160 participants) and from about 1,300 subjects provided by 6 global collaborators. The material from the prospective study consisted of cDNA or gDNA derived from T cells, B-cell-depleted T cells, or PBMCs. Deeply sampled blood TCRbeta repertoires from subjects exposed to, actively infected with, or recovered from COVID-19 were included in the dataset. Where available, HLA class I and class II types were taken from metadata supplied by the sample provider and were not determined by assay-based typing. A de-identified subject ID, COVID-19 status, age in years and sex were almost always included in the sample metadata. The repertoires were released in a freely available public database intended as a resource for research on the immune response to SARS-CoV-2.

TCRbeta CDR3 regions were amplified from genomic DNA by means of the immunoSEQ Assay, a bias-controlled multiplex PCR. On the authors' methods: The number of nucleated cells in each sample was estimated by amplification of reference gene primers within the assay. To quantify the absolute abundance of each unique TCRbeta CDR3 rearrangement, sequence reads were collapsed and filtered. For each sample, productive Simpson clonality was calculated as the square root of Simpson's diversity index over productive rearrangements. The source is immuneACCESS, and TCRdb retained only in-frame sequences with V and J called. Part of the clones is not carried over; for the studies checked, unresolved V genes explain less than half of this, and the remainder is unexplained. V, J and clone size were drawn from that table, and D and trimming were deduced from the DNA. This sample is represented by fewer than 250,000 clones; around 90% of them were singletons. The ten largest clones represent over 0.8% of the sample.

A remark on this clone: The target of this receptor is not known. Nothing much larger sits one base from this clone, and base qualities are not available.

The germline ends are 5 bases apart after V is trimmed by 2 bases and J by 1 base. From the cysteine through the phenylalanine, the CDR3 covers 13 amino acids. Only the CDR3 portion is preserved as DNA: 39 bases, with reading frame beginning at the first base. CDR1 and CDR2 were assigned from the germline V gene as KGHSH and LQKENI. One collaborating source in Seattle enrolled patients while the patients were actively infected and followed the patients over time throughout the course of disease. Each collaborating institution followed its own protocols to collect whole blood in K2EDTA tubes. For TCRbeta analysis, collaborators shipped samples as frozen whole blood, isolated PBMCs, or DNA extracted from either of those sample types. Overall study outcomes, separate from this receptor: The quantity of clinical and demographic metadata differed by source and by participant and was supplied without curation.

The rearrangement joined TRBV18 to TRBJ1-1, with the D gene too uncertain to name. The sample taken for sequencing was peripheral blood. This TCR derives from a man aged 30 to 45 with COVID-19, enrolled during active disease. The nucleotide sequence reads as follows: TGTGCCAGCTCACCAAGCCAGAACACTGAAGCTTTCTTT. Translated, this gives CASSPSQNTEAFF.